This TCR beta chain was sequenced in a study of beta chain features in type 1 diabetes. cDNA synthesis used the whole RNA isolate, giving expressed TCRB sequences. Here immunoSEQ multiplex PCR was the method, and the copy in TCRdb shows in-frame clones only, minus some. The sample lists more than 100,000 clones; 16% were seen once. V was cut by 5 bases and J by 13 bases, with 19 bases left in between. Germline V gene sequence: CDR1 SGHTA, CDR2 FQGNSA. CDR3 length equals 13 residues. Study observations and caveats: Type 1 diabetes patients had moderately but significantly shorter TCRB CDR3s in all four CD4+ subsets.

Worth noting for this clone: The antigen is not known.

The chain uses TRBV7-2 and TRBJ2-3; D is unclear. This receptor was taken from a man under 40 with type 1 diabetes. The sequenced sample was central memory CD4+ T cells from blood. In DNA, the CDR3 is TGTGCCAGCAGCCCGACCCCGGACGGTCCAAAGTATTTT. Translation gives CASSPTPDGPKYF.